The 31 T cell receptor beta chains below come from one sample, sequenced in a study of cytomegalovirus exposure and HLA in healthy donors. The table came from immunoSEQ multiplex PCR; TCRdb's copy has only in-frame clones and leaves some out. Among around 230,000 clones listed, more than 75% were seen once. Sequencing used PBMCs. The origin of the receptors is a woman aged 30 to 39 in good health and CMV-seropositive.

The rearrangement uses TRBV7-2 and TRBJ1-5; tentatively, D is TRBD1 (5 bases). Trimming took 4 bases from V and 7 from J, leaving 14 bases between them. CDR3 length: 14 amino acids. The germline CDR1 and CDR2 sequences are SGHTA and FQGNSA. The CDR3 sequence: CASSSRGAGQPQHF. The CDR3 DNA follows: TGTGCCAGCAGCTCCCGTGGGGCCGGGCAGCCCCAGCATTTT.

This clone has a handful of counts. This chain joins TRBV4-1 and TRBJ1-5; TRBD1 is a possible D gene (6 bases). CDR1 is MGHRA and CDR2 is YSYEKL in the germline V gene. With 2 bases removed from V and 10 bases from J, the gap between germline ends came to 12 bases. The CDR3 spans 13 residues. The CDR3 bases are TGCGCCAGCAGCCAATTAACAGGGCATCCCCAGCATTTT. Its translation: CASSQLTGHPQHF.

CDR3 nucleotide sequence: TGCAGTGCTGCACTAGAAGAGACCCAGTACTTC. Amino acid sequence: CSAALEETQYF. The chain recombines TRBV20-1 with TRBJ2-5; TRBD2 is a possible D gene (5 bases). V was trimmed by 5 bases and J by 3 bases, leaving 7 bases between them. CDR3 length: 11 amino acids. The germline V gene has CDR1 DFQATT and CDR2 SNEGSKA (reference sequence).

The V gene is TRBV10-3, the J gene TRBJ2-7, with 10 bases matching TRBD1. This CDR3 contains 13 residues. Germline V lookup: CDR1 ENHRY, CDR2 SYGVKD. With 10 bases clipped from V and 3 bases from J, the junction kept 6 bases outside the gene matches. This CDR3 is CASSGTGDYEQYF. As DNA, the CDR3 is TGTGCCAGCTCCGGGACAGGGGACTACGAGCAGTACTTC.

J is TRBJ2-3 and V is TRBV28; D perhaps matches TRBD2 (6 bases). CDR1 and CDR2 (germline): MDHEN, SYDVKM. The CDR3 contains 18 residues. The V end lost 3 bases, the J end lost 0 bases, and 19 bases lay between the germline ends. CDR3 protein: CASSFPILLAGSTDTQYF. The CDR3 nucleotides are TGTGCCAGCAGTTTTCCAATTTTACTCGCGGGAAGCACAGATACGCAGTATTTT.

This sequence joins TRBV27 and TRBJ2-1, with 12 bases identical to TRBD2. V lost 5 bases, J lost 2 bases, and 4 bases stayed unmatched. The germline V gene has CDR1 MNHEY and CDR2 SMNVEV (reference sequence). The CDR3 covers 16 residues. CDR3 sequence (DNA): TGTGCCAGCAGTAATCGACTAGCGGGAGCCTACAATGAGCAGTTCTTC. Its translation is CASSNRLAGAYNEQFF.

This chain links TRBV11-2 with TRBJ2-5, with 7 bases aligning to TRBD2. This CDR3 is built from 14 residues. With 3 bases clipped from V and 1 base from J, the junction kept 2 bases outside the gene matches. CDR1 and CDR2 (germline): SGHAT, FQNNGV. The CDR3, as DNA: TGTGCCAGCAGCTTTTGGGGGGGCCAAGAGACCCAGTACTTC. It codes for CASSFWGGQETQYF.

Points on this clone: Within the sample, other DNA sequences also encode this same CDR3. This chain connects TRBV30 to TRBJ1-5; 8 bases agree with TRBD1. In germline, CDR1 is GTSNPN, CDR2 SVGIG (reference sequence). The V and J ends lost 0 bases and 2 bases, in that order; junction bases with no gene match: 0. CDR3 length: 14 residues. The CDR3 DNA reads TGTGCCTGGAGTGTGGGACAGGGCAATCAGCCCCAGCATTTT. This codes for CAWSVGQGNQPQHF.

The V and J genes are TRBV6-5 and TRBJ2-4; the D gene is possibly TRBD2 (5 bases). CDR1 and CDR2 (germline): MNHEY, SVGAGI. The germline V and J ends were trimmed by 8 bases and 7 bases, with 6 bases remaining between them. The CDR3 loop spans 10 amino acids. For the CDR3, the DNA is TGTGCCAGCGGGGAGAACATTCAGTACTTC. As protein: CASGENIQYF.

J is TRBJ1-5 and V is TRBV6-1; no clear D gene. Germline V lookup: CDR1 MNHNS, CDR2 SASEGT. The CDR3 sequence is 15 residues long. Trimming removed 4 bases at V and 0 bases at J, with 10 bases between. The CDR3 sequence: CASSGGVNSNQPQHF. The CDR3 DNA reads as TGTGCCAGCAGTGGAGGCGTTAATAGCAATCAGCCCCAGCATTTT.

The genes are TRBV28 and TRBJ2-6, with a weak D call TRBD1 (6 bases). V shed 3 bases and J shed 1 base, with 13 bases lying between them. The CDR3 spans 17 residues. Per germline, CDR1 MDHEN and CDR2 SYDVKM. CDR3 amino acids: CASSFLDSLSGANVLTF. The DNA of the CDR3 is TGTGCCAGCAGTTTTCTGGACAGTCTTTCTGGGGCCAACGTCCTGACTTTC. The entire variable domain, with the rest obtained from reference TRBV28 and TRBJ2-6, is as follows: DVKVTQSSRYLVKRTGEKVFLECVQDMDHENMFWYRQDPGLGLRLIYFSYDVKMKEKGDIPEGYSVSREKKERFSLILESASTNQTSMYLCASSFLDSLSGANVLTFGAGSRLTVL.

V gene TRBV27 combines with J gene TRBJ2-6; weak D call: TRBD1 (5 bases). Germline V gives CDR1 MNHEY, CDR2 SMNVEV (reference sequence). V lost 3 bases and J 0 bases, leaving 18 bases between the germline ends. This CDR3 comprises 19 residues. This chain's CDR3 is CASSFRGTGTFSGANVLTF. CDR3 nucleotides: TGTGCCAGCAGTTTCCGAGGTACAGGAACCTTCTCTGGGGCCAACGTCCTGACTTTC.

CDR3 in amino acids: CASSLVDRGHTGELFF. Here the CDR3 DNA reads TGTGCCAGCAGCTTGGTGGACAGGGGTCACACCGGGGAGCTGTTTTTT. V is TRBV5-4 and J is TRBJ2-2, with 9 bases aligning to TRBD1. There are 16 residues in the CDR3. Germline lookup yields CDR1 SGHNT and CDR2 YYREEE (reference sequence). With 0 bases clipped from V and 3 bases from J, the junction kept 3 bases outside the gene matches. The full variable domain, in which reference TRBV5-4 and TRBJ2-2 provide the parts outside the CDR3, is ETGVTQSPTHLIKTRGQQVTLRCSSQSGHNTVSWYQQALGQGPQFIFQYYREEENGRGNFPPRFSGLQFPNYSSELNVNALELDDSALYLCASSLVDRGHTGELFFGEGSRLTVL.

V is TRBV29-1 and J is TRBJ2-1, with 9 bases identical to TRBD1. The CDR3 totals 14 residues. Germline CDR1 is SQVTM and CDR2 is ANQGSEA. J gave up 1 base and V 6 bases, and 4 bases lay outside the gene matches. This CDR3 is CSVATGGSYNEQFF. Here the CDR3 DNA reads TGCAGCGTGGCGACAGGGGGTTCCTACAATGAGCAGTTCTTC.

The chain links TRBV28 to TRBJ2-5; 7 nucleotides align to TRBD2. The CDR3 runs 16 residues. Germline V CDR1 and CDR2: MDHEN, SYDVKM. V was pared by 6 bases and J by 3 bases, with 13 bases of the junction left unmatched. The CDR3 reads CASSPFGLAEEETQYF. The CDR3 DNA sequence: TGTGCCAGCAGCCCTTTTGGTCTAGCGGAAGAAGAGACCCAGTACTTC.

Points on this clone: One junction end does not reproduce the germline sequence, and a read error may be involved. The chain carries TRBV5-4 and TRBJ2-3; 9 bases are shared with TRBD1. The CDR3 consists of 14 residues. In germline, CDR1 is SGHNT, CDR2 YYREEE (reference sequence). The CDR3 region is CATSRTGVTDTQYF. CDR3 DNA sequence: TGTGCCACCAGCCGGACAGGGGTCACAGATACGCAGTATTTT.

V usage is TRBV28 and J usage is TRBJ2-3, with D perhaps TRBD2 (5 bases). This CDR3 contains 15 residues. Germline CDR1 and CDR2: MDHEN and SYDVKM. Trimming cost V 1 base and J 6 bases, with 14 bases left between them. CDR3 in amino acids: CASSLSVGVRDTQYF. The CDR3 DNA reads TGTGCCAGCAGTTTATCAGTGGGAGTACGGGATACGCAGTATTTT.

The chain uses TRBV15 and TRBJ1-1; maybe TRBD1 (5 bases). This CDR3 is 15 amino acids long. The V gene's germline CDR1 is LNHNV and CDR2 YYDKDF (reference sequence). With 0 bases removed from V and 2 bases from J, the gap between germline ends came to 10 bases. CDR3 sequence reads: CATSRDRQQNTEAFF. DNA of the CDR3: TGTGCCACCAGCAGAGATAGACAGCAAAACACTGAAGCTTTCTTT.

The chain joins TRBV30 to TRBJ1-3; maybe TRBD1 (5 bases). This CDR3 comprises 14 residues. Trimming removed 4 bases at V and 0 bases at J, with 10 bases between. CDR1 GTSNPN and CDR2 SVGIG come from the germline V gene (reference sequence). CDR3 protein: CAWNQGPSGNTIYF. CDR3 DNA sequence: TGTGCCTGGAATCAGGGTCCCTCTGGAAACACCATATATTTT.

CDR3 DNA: TGCGCCAGCAGTGAGAGGCGTGGGCAGGCATCTGGGTATGGCTACACCTTC. As protein: CASSERRGQASGYGYTF. The chain carries TRBV10-1 and TRBJ1-2, with D unresolved. The V end lost 2 bases, the J end lost 5 bases, and 21 bases lay between the germline ends. Germline CDR1 and CDR2: WNHNN and SYGVQD (reference sequence). This CDR3 contains 17 residues.

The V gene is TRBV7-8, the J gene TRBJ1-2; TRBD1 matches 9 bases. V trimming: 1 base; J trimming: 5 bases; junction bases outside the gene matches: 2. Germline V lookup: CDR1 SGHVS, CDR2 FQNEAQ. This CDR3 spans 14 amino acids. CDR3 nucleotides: TGTGCCAGCAGCTTAGGGACAGGGGTTTATGGCTACACCTTC. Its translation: CASSLGTGVYGYTF.

The CDR3 here is CASSLIVGRGTGELFF. The CDR3 nucleotides are TGTGCCAGCAGCCTCATAGTGGGAAGGGGGACCGGGGAGCTGTTTTTT. This chain joins TRBV5-6 and TRBJ2-2; possible D gene TRBD1, 6 bases. The length of the CDR3 is 16 residues. Germline V gives CDR1 SGHDT, CDR2 YYEEEE. Trimming stripped 4 bases from V and 5 bases from J, with 18 bases between.

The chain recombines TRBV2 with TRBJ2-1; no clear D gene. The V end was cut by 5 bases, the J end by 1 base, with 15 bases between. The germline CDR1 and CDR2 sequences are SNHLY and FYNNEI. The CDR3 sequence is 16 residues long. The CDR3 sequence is CASSKVGTTSYNEQFF. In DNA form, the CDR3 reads TGTGCCAGCAGTAAGGTCGGAACTACATCCTACAATGAGCAGTTCTTC. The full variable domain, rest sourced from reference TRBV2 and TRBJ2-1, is EPEVTQTPSHQVTQMGQEVILRCVPISNHLYFYWYRQILGQKVEFLVSFYNNEISEKSEIFDDQFSVERPDGSNFTLKIRSTKLEDSAMYFCASSKVGTTSYNEQFFGPGTRLTVL.

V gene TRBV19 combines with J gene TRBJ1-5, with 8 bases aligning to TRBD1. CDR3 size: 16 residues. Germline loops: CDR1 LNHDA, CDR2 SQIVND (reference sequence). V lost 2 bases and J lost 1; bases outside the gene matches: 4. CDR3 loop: CASSITGGGSNQPQHF. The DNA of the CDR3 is TGTGCCAGTAGTATAACAGGGGGTGGAAGCAATCAGCCCCAGCATTTT.

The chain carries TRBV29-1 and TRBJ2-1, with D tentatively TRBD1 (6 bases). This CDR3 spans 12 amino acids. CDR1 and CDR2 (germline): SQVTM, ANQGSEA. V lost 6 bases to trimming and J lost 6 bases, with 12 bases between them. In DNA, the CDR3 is TGCAGCGTCAACAGGGTAAGCAATGAGCAGTTCTTC. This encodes CSVNRVSNEQFF.

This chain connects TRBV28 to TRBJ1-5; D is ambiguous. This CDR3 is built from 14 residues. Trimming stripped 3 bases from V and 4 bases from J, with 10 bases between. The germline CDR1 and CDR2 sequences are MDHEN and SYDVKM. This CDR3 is CASSLGSTNQPQHF. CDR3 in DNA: TGTGCCAGCAGTTTGGGCAGTACTAATCAGCCCCAGCATTTT.

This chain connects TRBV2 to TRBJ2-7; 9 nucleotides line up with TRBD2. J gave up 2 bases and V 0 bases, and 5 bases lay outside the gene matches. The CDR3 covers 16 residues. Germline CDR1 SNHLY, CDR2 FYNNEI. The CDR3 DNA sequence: TGTGCCAGCAGTGAAGCCAGACTAGCGGTTGCCTACGAGCAGTACTTC. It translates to CASSEARLAVAYEQYF.

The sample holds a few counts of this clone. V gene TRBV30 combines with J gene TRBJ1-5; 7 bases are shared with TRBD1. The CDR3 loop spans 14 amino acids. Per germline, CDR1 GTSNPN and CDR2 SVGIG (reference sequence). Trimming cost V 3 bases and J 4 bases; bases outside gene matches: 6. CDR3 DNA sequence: TGTGCCTGGAGGACCGGACAGGAGAATCAGCCCCAGCATTTT. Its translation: CAWRTGQENQPQHF.

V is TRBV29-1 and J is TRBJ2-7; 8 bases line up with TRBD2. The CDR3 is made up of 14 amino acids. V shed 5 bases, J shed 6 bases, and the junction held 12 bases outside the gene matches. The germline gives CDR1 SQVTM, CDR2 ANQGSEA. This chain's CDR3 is CSVSREGLRSEQYF. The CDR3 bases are TGCAGCGTTAGTCGGGAGGGCCTGCGCAGCGAGCAGTACTTC.

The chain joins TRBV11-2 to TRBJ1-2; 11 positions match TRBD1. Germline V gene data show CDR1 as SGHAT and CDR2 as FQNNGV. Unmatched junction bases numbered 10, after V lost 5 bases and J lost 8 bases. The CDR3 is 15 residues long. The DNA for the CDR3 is TGTGCCAGCAGCCCCTCCTGGGGACAGGGGGGGGGCTACACCTTC. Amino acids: CASSPSWGQGGGYTF.

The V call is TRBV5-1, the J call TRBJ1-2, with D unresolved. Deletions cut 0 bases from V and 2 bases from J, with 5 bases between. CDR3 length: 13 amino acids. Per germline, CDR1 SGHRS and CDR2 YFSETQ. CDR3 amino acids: CASSLGENYGYTF. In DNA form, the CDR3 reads TGCGCCAGCAGCTTGGGAGAAAACTATGGCTACACCTTC.